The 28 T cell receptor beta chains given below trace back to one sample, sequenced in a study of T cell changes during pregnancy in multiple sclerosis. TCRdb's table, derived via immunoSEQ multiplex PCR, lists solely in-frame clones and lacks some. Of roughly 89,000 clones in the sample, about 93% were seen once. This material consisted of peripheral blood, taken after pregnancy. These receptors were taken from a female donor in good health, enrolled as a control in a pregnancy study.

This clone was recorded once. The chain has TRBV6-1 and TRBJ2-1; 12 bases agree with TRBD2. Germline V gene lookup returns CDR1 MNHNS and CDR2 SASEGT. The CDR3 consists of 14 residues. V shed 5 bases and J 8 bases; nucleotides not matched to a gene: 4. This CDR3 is CASSRTSGIDEQFF. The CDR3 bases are TGTGCCAGCAGTAGGACTAGCGGGATCGATGAGCAGTTCTTC.

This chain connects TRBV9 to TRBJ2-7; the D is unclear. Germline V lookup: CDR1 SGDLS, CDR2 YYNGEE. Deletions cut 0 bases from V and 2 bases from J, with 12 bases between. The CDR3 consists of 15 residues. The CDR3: CASSVDPRPTYEQYF. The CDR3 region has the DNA TGTGCCAGCAGCGTAGATCCTAGGCCCACCTACGAGCAGTACTTC.

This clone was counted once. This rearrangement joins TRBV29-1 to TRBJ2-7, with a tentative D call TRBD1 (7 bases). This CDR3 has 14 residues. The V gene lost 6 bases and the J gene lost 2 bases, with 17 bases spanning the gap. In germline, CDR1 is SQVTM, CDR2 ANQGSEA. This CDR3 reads CSVGGGQDAYEQYF. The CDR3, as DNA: TGCAGCGTAGGGGGAGGACAGGACGCCTACGAGCAGTACTTC.

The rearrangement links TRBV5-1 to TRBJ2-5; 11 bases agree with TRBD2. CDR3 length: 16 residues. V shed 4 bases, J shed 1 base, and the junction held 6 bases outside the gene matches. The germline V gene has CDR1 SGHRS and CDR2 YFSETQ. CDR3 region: CASSGRLAGFQETQYF. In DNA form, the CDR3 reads TGCGCCAGCAGCGGAAGACTAGCGGGATTCCAAGAGACCCAGTACTTC.

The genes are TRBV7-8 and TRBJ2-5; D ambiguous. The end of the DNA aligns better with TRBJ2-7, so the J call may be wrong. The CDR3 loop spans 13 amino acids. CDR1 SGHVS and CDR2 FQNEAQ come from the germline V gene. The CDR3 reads CASSFQGDYEQYF. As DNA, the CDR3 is TGTGCCAGCAGCTTTCAAGGCGACTACGAGCAGTACTTC.

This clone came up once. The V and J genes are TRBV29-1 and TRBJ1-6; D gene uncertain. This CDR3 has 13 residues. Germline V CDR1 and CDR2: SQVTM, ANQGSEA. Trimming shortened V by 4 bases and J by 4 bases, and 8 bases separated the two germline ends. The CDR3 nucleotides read TGCAGCGTTGCCAACAGTTATAATTCACCCCTCCACTTT. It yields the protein CSVANSYNSPLHF.

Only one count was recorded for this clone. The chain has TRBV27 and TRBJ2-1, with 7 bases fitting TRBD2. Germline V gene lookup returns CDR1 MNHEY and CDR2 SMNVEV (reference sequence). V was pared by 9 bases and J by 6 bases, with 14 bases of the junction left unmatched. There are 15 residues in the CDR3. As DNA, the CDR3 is TGTGCCAGTTGCGCCGGGAGGACTTTCACCAATGAGCAGTTCTTC. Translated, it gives CASCAGRTFTNEQFF.

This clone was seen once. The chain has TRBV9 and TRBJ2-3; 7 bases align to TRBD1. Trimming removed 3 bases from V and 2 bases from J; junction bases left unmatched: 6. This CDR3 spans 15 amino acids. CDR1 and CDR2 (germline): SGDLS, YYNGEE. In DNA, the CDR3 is TGTGCCAGCAGCGAGTGGGACAGCTTCACAGATACGCAGTATTTT. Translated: CASSEWDSFTDTQYF.

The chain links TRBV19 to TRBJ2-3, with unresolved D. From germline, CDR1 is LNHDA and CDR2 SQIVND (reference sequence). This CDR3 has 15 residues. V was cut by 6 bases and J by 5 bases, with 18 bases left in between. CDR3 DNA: TGTGCCAGTAGCCCTGTAGCTAGTCCGGTAGATACGCAGTATTTT. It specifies CASSPVASPVDTQYF.

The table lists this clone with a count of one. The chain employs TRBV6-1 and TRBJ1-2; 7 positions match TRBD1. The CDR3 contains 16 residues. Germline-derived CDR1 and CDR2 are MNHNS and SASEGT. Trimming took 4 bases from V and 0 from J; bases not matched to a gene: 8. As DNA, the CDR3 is TGTGCCAGCAGTGGAAGAGGACAGGTCGCTAACTATGGCTACACCTTC. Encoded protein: CASSGRGQVANYGYTF.

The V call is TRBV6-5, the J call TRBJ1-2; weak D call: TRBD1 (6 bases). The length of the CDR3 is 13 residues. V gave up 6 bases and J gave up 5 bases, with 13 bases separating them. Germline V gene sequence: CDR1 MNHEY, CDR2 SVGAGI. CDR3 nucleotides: TGTGCCAGCAGACTGGACAGCTCTTATGGCTACACCTTC. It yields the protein CASRLDSSYGYTF.

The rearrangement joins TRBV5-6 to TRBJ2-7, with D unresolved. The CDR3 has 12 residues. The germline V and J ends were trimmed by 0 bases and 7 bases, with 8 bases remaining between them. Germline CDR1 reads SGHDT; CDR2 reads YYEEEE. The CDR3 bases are TGTGCCAGCAGCTTGGGGTCTCGGGAGCAGTACTTC. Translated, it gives CASSLGSREQYF.

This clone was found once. For the CDR3, the DNA is TGTGCCAGCATAACAAGCGGGAGGGCTCAGACCCAGTACTTC. It yields the protein CASITSGRAQTQYF. V gene TRBV6-1 combines with J gene TRBJ2-5; 10 nucleotides match TRBD2. The germline gives CDR1 MNHNS, CDR2 SASEGT. The CDR3 is 14 residues long. Losses at the gene ends were 7 bases for V and 6 bases for J; bases not matched to a gene: 8.

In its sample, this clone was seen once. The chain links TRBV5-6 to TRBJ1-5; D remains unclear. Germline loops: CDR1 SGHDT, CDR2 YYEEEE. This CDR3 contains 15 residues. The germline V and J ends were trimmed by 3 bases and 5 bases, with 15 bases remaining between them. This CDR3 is CASSWARAEDQPQHF. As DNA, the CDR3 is TGTGCCAGCAGCTGGGCGAGGGCCGAGGATCAGCCCCAGCATTTT.

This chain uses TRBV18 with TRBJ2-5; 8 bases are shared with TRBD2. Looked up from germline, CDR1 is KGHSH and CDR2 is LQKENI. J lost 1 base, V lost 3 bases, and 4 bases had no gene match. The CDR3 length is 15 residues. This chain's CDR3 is CASSPSGGGQETQYF. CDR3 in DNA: TGTGCCAGCTCACCCAGCGGGGGCGGCCAAGAGACCCAGTACTTC.

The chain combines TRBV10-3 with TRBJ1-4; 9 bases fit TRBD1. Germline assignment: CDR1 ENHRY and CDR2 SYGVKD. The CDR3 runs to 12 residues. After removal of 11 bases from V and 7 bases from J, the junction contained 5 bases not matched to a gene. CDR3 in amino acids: CASGTGFEKLFF. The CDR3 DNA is TGTGCCTCCGGGACAGGGTTTGAAAAACTGTTTTTT.

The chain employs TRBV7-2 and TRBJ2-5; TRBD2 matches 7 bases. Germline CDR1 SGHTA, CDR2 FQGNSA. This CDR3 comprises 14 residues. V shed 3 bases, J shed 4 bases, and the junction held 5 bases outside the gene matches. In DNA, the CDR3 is TGTGCCAGCAGCTTCCGGACTAGATCAGAGACCCAGTACTTC. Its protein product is CASSFRTRSETQYF.

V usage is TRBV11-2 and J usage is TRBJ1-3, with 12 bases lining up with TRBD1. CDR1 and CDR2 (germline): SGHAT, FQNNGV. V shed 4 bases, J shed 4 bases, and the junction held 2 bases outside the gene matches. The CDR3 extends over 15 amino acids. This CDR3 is CASSWDRGLGNTIYF. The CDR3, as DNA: TGTGCCAGCAGCTGGGACAGGGGGCTCGGAAACACCATATATTTT.

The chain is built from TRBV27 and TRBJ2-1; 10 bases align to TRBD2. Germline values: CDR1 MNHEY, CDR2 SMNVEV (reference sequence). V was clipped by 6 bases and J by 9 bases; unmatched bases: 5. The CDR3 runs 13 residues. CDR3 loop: CASSLGTSVEQFF. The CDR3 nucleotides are TGTGCCAGCAGCCTAGGGACTAGCGTTGAGCAGTTCTTC.

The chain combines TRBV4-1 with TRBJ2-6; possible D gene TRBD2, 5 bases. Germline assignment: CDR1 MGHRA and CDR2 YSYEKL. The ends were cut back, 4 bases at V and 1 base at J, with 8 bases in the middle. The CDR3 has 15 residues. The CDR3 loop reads CASSPTGSGANVLTF. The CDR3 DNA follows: TGCGCCAGCAGCCCCACGGGGTCTGGGGCCAACGTCCTGACTTTC.

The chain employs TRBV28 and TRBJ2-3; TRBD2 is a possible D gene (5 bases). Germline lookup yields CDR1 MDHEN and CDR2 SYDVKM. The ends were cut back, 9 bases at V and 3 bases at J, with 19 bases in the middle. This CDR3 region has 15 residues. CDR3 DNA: TGTGCCAGTGGGAAACTGGGAGCGCGGACAGATACGCAGTATTTT. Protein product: CASGKLGARTDTQYF.

CDR3 in amino acids: CATRRTGGDTGELFF. CDR3 in DNA: TGTGCCACCAGGCGAACCGGGGGGGACACCGGGGAGCTGTTTTTT. This chain joins TRBV15 and TRBJ2-2, with 8 bases aligning to TRBD2. Per the germline V gene, CDR1 is LNHNV and CDR2 is YYDKDF (reference sequence). The CDR3 is 15 residues long. V was pared by 6 bases and J by 3 bases, with 6 bases of the junction left unmatched.

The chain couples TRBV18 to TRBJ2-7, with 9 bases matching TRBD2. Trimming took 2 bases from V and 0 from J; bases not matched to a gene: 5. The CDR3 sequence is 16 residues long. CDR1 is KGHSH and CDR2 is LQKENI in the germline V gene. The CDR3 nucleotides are TGTGCCAGCTCACCAACAGCGGGAGGCAACTCCTACGAGCAGTACTTC. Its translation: CASSPTAGGNSYEQYF.

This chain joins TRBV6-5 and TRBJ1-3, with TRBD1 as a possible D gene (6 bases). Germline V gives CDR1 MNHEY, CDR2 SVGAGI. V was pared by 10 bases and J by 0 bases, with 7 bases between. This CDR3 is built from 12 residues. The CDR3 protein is CATGVSGNTIYF. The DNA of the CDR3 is TGTGCCACAGGGGTCTCTGGAAACACCATATATTTT.

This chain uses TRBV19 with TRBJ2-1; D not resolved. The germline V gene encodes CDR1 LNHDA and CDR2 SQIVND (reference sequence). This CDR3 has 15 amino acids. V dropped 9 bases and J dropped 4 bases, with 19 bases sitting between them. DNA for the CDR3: TGTGCCAGCACATCTGAGCCAGAGAGGTACAATGAGCAGTTCTTC. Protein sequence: CASTSEPERYNEQFF. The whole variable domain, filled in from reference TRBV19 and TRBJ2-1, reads DGGITQSPKYLFRKEGQNVTLSCEQNLNHDAMYWYRQDPGQGLRLIYYSQIVNDFQKGDIAEGYSVSREKKESFPLTVTSAQKNPTAFYLCASTSEPERYNEQFFGPGTRLTVL.

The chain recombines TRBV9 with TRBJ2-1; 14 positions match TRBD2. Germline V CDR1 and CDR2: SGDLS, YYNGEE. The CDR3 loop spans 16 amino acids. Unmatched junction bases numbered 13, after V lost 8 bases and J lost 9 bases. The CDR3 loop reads CASTTGGLAGVVEQFF. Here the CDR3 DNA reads TGTGCCAGTACCACCGGGGGACTAGCGGGAGTTGTTGAGCAGTTCTTC. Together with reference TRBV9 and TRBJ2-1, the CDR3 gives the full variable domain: DSGVTQTPKHLITATGQRVTLRCSPRSGDLSVYWYQQSLDQGLQFLIQYYNGEERAKGNILERFSAQQFPDLHSELNLSSLELGDSALYFCASTTGGLAGVVEQFFGPGTRLTVL.

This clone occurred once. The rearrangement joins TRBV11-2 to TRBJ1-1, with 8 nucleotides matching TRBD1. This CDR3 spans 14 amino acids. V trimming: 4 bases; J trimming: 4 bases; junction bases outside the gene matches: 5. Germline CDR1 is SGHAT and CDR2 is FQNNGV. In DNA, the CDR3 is TGTGCCAGCAGCTACAGGGGGGGAGGCACTGAAGCTTTCTTT. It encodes CASSYRGGGTEAFF.

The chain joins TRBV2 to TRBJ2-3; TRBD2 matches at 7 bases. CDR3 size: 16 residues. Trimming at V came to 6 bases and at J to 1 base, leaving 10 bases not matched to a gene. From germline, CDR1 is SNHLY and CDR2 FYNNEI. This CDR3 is CASRVLGLAGTDTQYF. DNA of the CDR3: TGTGCCAGCAGGGTCCTTGGGCTAGCGGGCACAGATACGCAGTATTTT.